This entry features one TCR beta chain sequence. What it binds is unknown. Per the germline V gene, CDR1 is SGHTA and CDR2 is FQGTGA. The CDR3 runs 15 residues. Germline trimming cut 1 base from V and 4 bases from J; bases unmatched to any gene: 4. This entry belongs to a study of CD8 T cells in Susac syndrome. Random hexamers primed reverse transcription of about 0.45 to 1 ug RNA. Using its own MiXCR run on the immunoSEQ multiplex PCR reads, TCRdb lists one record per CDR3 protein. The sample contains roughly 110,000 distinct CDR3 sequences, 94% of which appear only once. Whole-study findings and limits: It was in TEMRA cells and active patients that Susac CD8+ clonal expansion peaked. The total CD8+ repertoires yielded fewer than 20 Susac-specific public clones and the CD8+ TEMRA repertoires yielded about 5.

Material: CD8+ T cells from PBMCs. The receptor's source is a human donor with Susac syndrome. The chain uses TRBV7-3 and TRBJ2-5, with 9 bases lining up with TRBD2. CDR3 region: CASSLSGGAAETQYF. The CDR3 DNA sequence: TGTGCCAGCAGCTTAAGCGGGGGGGCGGCAGAGACCCAGTACTTC.